This passage covers 20 T cell receptor beta chains from one sample sequenced in a study of blood T cell repertoires in COVID-19. The data were produced by immunoSEQ multiplex PCR, yet TCRdb's version contains in-frame clones alone and is incomplete. Here the sample spans about 280,000 clones, about 83% being singletons. The sequencing input was PBMCs or T cells enriched from blood (not recorded which). These receptors were collected from a woman aged 40 to 49 who had recovered from COVID-19.

The genes are TRBV28 and TRBJ2-7; 7 positions match TRBD2. The CDR3 covers 14 residues. The V gene end was trimmed by 3 bases and the J gene end by 5 bases; junction bases not matched to a gene: 7. The germline V gene has CDR1 MDHEN and CDR2 SYDVKM. This CDR3 is CASSFLAEDHEQYF. The CDR3 region has the DNA TGTGCCAGCAGTTTTCTAGCGGAGGACCACGAGCAGTACTTC.

The chain's CDR3 is CASSLGDRISYGYTF. The CDR3 DNA follows: TGTGCCAGCAGTTTAGGGGACAGAATTAGCTATGGCTACACCTTC. The gene calls are TRBV28 and TRBJ1-2; the match to TRBD1 covers 7 bases. The CDR3 has 15 amino acids. Trimming at V came to 2 bases and at J to 4 bases, leaving 7 bases not matched to a gene. CDR1 and CDR2 from the germline V gene are MDHEN and SYDVKM.

This clone appeared a few times. The V gene is TRBV29-1, the J gene TRBJ1-1, with TRBD1 matching 8 bases. Germline V gene sequence: CDR1 SQVTM, CDR2 ANQGSEA. Trimming removed 7 bases from V and 0 bases from J; junction bases left unmatched: 13. This CDR3 has 16 amino acids. The CDR3 protein is CSADGDRRRVNTEAFF. Written as DNA, the CDR3 is TGCAGCGCTGACGGGGACAGGAGGAGGGTGAACACTGAAGCTTTCTTT.

The CDR3 DNA is TGTGCCATCAGTGAGAGGGACAGGGGACAGTTCTTC. It specifies CAISERDRGQFF. V gene TRBV10-3 combines with J gene TRBJ2-1; 10 bases are shared with TRBD1. The CDR3 is 12 residues long. Germline V gene sequence: CDR1 ENHRY, CDR2 SYGVKD. The V and J ends lost 2 bases and 13 bases, in that order; junction bases with no gene match: 2.

This sequence joins TRBV11-3 and TRBJ1-1; a possible D gene is TRBD1 (5 bases). V lost 9 bases, J lost 11 bases, and 13 bases lay in between. The CDR3 extends over 10 amino acids. In germline, CDR1 is SGHNT, CDR2 YENEEA. The CDR3: CARRGGKAFF. The CDR3 DNA reads TGTGCCAGACGGGGGGGGAAGGCTTTCTTT.

This clone was recorded only once. This chain uses TRBV7-9 with TRBJ2-7, with TRBD1 matching 9 bases. This CDR3 comprises 15 residues. The germline gives CDR1 SEHNR, CDR2 FQNEAQ (reference sequence). V trimming: 0 bases; J trimming: 6 bases; junction bases outside the gene matches: 6. The CDR3 here is CASSLAGDRVVEQYF. The CDR3, as DNA: TGTGCCAGCAGCTTAGCGGGGGACAGGGTCGTCGAGCAGTACTTC.

The rearrangement links TRBV27 to TRBJ2-5; 7 bases align to TRBD2. From germline, CDR1 is MNHEY and CDR2 SMNVEV (reference sequence). V was clipped by 5 bases and J by 4 bases; unmatched bases: 7. This CDR3 contains 14 residues. The CDR3 nucleotides read TGTGCCAGCAGTCTACAAGCGGGACCAGAGACCCAGTACTTC. Translated: CASSLQAGPETQYF.

This chain uses TRBV12-3 or TRBV12-4 with TRBJ1-3, with D maybe TRBD1 (6 bases). This CDR3 is 12 amino acids long. V was cut by 2 bases and J by 7 bases, with 6 bases left in between. CDR3 sequence (DNA): TGTGCCAGCAGTTTACAGGGGAACACCATATATTTT. This encodes CASSLQGNTIYF.

V gene TRBV6-2 or TRBV6-3 combines with J gene TRBJ2-1; 7 nucleotides align to TRBD2. Trimming took 0 bases from V and 9 from J; bases not matched to a gene: 11. CDR1 and CDR2 from the germline V gene are MNHEY and SVGEGT. The CDR3 has 16 residues. CDR3 nucleotides: TGTGCCAGCAGTTACTCGGGCGGGAGAGGTGTAGGTGAGCAGTTCTTC. This sequence encodes CASSYSGGRGVGEQFF.

The chain has TRBV18 and TRBJ2-7; perhaps TRBD2 as D (6 bases). Deletions cut 3 bases from V and 4 bases from J, with 13 bases between. This CDR3 comprises 14 residues. Germline values: CDR1 KGHSH, CDR2 LQKENI. CDR3 amino acids: CASSPSISGYEQYF. The CDR3 nucleotides read TGTGCCAGCTCACCTTCGATTAGCGGTTACGAGCAGTACTTC. The full variable domain, rest sourced from reference TRBV18 and TRBJ2-7, is NAGVMQNPRHLVRRRGQEARLRCSPMKGHSHVYWYRQLPEEGLKFMVYLQKENIIDESGMPKERFSAEFPKEGPSILRIQQVVRGDSAAYFCASSPSISGYEQYFGPGTRLTVT.

This chain connects TRBV28 to TRBJ2-7; D is unresolved. This CDR3 spans 16 amino acids. Germline V lookup: CDR1 MDHEN, CDR2 SYDVKM. V lost 4 bases and J lost 0, with 16 bases in between. The CDR3 sequence: CASSSYATGNSYEQYF. The CDR3 region has the DNA TGTGCCAGCAGTTCCTATGCGACGGGTAACTCCTACGAGCAGTACTTC.

The V call is TRBV9, the J call TRBJ1-4; the match to TRBD1 covers 7 bases. V lost 2 bases and J lost 8; bases outside the gene matches: 3. CDR3 length: 13 residues. CDR1 is SGDLS and CDR2 is YYNGEE in the germline V gene. CDR3 protein: CASSVGTDEKLFF. DNA of the CDR3: TGTGCCAGCAGCGTGGGGACAGACGAAAAACTGTTTTTT.

The chain carries TRBV7-8 and TRBJ1-5; perhaps TRBD1 as D (5 bases). The CDR3 sequence is 16 residues long. Germline CDR1 and CDR2: SGHVS and FQNEAQ. Trimming removed 1 base from V and 5 bases from J, with 15 bases in between. CDR3 DNA sequence: TGTGCCAGCAGCTTAGTTGGGGCAACAACAGATCAGCCCCAGCATTTT. Translating it yields CASSLVGATTDQPQHF.

The chain links TRBV7-9 to TRBJ2-7; TRBD2 aligns across 8 bases. This CDR3 spans 15 amino acids. V lost 9 bases to trimming and J lost 0 bases; unmatched junction nucleotides: 10. CDR1 and CDR2 from the germline V gene are SEHNR and FQNEAQ (reference sequence). Here the CDR3 reads CASSLERESSYEQYF. The CDR3 DNA reads as TGTGCCAGTAGCCTCGAGCGGGAGAGCTCCTACGAGCAGTACTTC.

The V gene is TRBV5-6, the J gene TRBJ2-7; no reliable D call. The germline V gene encodes CDR1 SGHDT and CDR2 YYEEEE. CDR3 size: 12 residues. Trimming left V 5 bases short and J 4 bases short, with 10 bases between. Here the CDR3 DNA reads TGTGCCAGCAGACTACTGCGTTACGAGCAGTACTTC. Its protein is CASRLLRYEQYF.

The chain carries TRBV21-1 and TRBJ2-5; the table's TRBD1 call for D was not verified on the DNA. TRBV21-1 is flagged as a pseudogene. This CDR3 contains 14 residues. The CDR3 protein is CASSKKQGGETQYF. The CDR3, as DNA: TGTGCCAGCAGCAAAAAACAGGGGGGAGAGACCCAGTACTTC.

The CDR3, as DNA: TGCGCCAGCAGTCGATACCTGGACAGGGTGAATGAGCAGTTCTTC. Translating gives CASSRYLDRVNEQFF. This chain connects TRBV23-1 to TRBJ2-1; 8 bases map to TRBD1. TRBV23-1 is assigned to the ORF class and has an uncertain function. The CDR3 extends over 15 amino acids. V trimming: 4 bases; J trimming: 7 bases; junction bases outside the gene matches: 9.

The chain uses TRBV6-2 or TRBV6-3 and TRBJ1-5; no clear D. The CDR3 spans 16 residues. Trimming took 5 bases from V and 1 from J, leaving 15 bases between them. CDR1 and CDR2 (germline): MNHEY, SVGEGT. CDR3 nucleotides: TGTGCCAGCAGTCGCCCCCGGGGAGTCAGCAATCAGCCCCAGCATTTT. Residues: CASSRPRGVSNQPQHF.

This chain links TRBV7-2 with TRBJ2-5, with D perhaps matching TRBD1 (6 bases). CDR1 SGHTA and CDR2 FQGNSA come from the germline V gene. With 2 bases removed from V and 4 bases from J, the gap between germline ends came to 17 bases. This CDR3 contains 16 residues. CDR3 residues: CASSLSGQPRGETQYF. CDR3 bases: TGTGCCAGCAGCTTATCGGGACAACCACGGGGAGAGACCCAGTACTTC.

V and J are TRBV12-3 or TRBV12-4 and TRBJ2-3; D call uncertain. The CDR3 is 13 residues long. V was cut by 3 bases and J by 5 bases, with 9 bases left in between. The DNA of the CDR3 is TGTGCCAGCAGTTTGAGTAGCCTAGATACGCAGTATTTT. This sequence encodes CASSLSSLDTQYF.